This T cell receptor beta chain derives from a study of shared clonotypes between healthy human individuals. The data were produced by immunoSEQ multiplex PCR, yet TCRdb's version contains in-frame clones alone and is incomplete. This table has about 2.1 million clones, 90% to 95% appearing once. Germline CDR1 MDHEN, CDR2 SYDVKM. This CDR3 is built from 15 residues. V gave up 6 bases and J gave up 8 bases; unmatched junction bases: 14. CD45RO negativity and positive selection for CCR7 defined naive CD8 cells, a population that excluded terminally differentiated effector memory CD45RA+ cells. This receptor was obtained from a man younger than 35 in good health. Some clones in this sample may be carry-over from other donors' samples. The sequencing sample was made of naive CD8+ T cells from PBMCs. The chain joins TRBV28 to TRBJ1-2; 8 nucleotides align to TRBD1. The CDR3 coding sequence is TGTGCCAGCAGCGCCCCGAGGCAGGGGGCGCGAGGCTACACCTTC. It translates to CASSAPRQGARGYTF.